This T cell receptor (beta chain) is from a study of cytomegalovirus exposure and HLA in healthy donors (TCRdb year 2017). The study in broad terms: An earlier analysis of some 500 of the donors reported 250 to 300 Gb of sequence data and roughly 110 million unique TCR beta sequences from some 180 million T cells. An early release covering 550 to 650 HLA-typed donors comprised around 300 gigabases of sequencing data and about 90 million unique TCR sequences. Of the 350 to 450 genotyped donors, about 84% fell in the genetic ancestry cluster associated with self-reported Caucasian donors. The study aimed to test whether signatures of past pathogen exposure could be identified by cataloging public T cell receptors. The T cell repertoires of around 730 subjects were profiled by immunosequencing and related to cytomegalovirus serostatus. Along with the approximately 700-subject first cohort, a separate validation cohort of approximately 110 different subjects was used. To predict cytomegalovirus infection status, the study brought together high-throughput TCR immunosequencing, statistical association of individual TCRs with disease status, and machine learning. In a later analysis, previously published TCR beta repertoires from 666 donors were re-analyzed and high-resolution HLA genotyping was added so that TCR occurrence patterns could be studied. Rather than drawing on any new phenotypic data, the later analysis identified candidate immune exposures from TCR beta sequences and the way those sequences occurred across donors. To decide whether each TCR beta V gene segment behaved as functional or pseudogenic, an earlier analysis of some 580 of the donors relied on high-throughput TCR beta sequencing. Donor age, sex, ethnicity and CMV serostatus were compiled together with the repertoire data. A later genetic analysis took genome-wide SNP genotypes for about three fifths of the 666 donors and used that subset as a discovery cohort. All discovery cohort repertoires had been generated on a single sequencing platform. Both class I and class II loci were covered by HLA typing, at four-digit resolution. Typing coverage differed by locus: A, B, C, DRB1 and DQB1 were typed in roughly 629-630 donors, DQA1 in about 500, DPA1 in around 580, and DPB1 in just under 480. Roughly 5 DR-DQ haplotypes were handled as single units for association and clustering, since linkage in the cohort was strong. On average, roughly 240,000 unique TCR beta nucleotide sequences were sequenced per donor among some 420 genotyped donors of the cohort, with about 19% of those sequences being non-productive.

According to the germline V gene, CDR1 reads MDHEN and CDR2 reads SYDVKM. Measured from the cysteine to the phenylalanine, the CDR3 is 14 residues long. Just the 42-base CDR3 DNA is kept, in frame starting at base 1. Trimming takes 8 bases from V and 6 bases from J, and the germline ends sit 17 bases apart. Receptor amplification or capture employed the immunoSEQ multiplex PCR assay. For the multiplex PCR, a mixture combining 60 forward primers for TCR Vbeta segments and 13 reverse primers for TCR Jbeta segments was used. A multiplex PCR assay on genomic DNA amplified the CDR3 region of rearranged TCR beta genes. The Illumina HiSeq System was used to sequence the amplified TCR beta libraries as 87-base-pair reads. In the paper's pipeline: A later analysis counted approximately 76 million unique TCR beta chains across the 666 repertoires, and 9 million to 14 million of these chains were shared by at least two donors. To remove PCR and sequencing errors, raw reads were error-corrected and collapsed into unique sequences using a nearest-neighbor algorithm that merged closely related sequences. To assign V, D and J gene segments, CDR3 sequences were aligned to IMGT reference sequences. For a sequence to be retained, a match of at least six nucleotides was required to both a V gene segment and a J gene segment. Rearrangements were classified as productive when the CDR3 lacked stop codons and remained in frame with V and J, and all other rearrangements were classified as non-productive. Following IMGT convention, CDR3 was defined as the stretch from the second conserved V-encoded cysteine to the conserved J-encoded phenylalanine. The earlier analysis of 587 of the donors excluded sequences that lacked an unambiguous match to a single V gene segment. In an earlier analysis of almost 600 of the donors, a V segment was called functional when productive rearrangements were above 56.7%, and segregating when the standard deviation between donors exceeded 5%. A statistical classification framework was built to diagnose cytomegalovirus status from the catalog of TCR beta chain sequences. In a later analysis, TCR nucleotide sequences were compared against IMGT/GENE-DB human TR gene sequences so that V and J genes could be assigned. In a later analysis, CDR3 sequences and most-parsimonious VDJ recombination scenarios were assigned using the TCRdist pipeline. In a later analysis, each TCR beta chain was defined by its CDR3 amino acid sequence together with its V-gene family, and reads without a unique V-gene family were excluded. As a way to deal with suspected cross-contamination and a sequencing artifact, a later analysis dropped approximately 570 nucleotide sequences that were highly shared and had low generation probability. For each public chain, a later analysis derived a clonal expansion index from normalized ranks of inferred template counts within each repertoire. In a later analysis, generation probabilities were computed with a VDJ recombination model fitted to out-of-frame rearrangements, and the resulting probabilities were checked against IGoR. Hypergeometric tests were used in a later analysis to score TCR-TCR, TCR-HLA and TCR-CMV co-occurrence, with a repertoire-size bias correction applied to the TCR pairs. False discovery rates were estimated in a later analysis by permuting HLA or CMV assignments 20 times. In a later analysis, co-occurring TCRs were grouped with DBSCAN, and TCRdist sequence similarity was added when clustering was performed within HLA-allele-positive subsets. For co-occurrence clustering, repertoires with fewer than 30,000 or more than 120,000 public chains were excluded, along with 5 or 6 repertoires with anomalous nucleotide sharing. Held by TCRdb, this immuneACCESS table contains in-frame sequences only and omits some clones. Under half of the omission traces to an unresolved V gene where checked; the cause of the rest is unknown. V and J calls and clone size come straight from that table; D and trimming were deduced from the DNA. In this sample the table shows about 150,000 clones, around 80% of which occur a single time. The top ten clonotypes cover 6.3% of the sample.

In total, over 600 healthy bone marrow donors made up the cohort. All cohort members were sampled while nominally healthy, although unrecorded immune exposures were likely present. The donor tested CMV seropositive and was one of the 289 seropositive cohort members. Every donor gave a peripheral blood sample, and the peripheral blood mononuclear cells from that sample were used for TCR beta sequencing. The Qiagen DNeasy Blood Extraction Kit was used to extract genomic DNA from the blood cell samples. General study outcomes and caveats: The 87-base-pair reads could not distinguish some IMGT-functional V segments, including TRBV6-2 and TRBV6-3, so those segments were excluded. Correlated functional status among segregating V segments might reflect linkage disequilibrium, but an unknown experimental factor could not be ruled out. According to a later genetic analysis, donors in an Asian-associated ancestry cluster had fewer N-insertions in productive TCRs than the roughly 670-donor mean. Sequencing depth was assumed to be roughly uniform across donors in the presence/absence analyses, though that assumption may not hold. An association between a missense DCLRE1C variant and V-gene and J-gene trimming of TCR beta chains was found in a later genetic analysis and replicated in an independent cohort. Strong co-occurrence of HLA alleles, especially DR and DQ, made assigning TCR associations to individual alleles difficult. In a later analysis, 16,951 TCR beta sequences were associated with specific HLA alleles at a false discovery rate of 0.05. A further reported finding was that TCR beta sequences accurately predicted the HLA-A and HLA-B alleles for most subjects in the first cohort. CMV serostatus was the only immune exposure information available for the cohort. In this cohort, only TCR beta chains were sequenced, and detectable features were limited by the absence of alpha or paired-chain data. A cluster of highly shared sequence variants was judged likely to be a technical artifact of the sequencing pipeline. The authors suggested that the approach could potentially be extended to other disease states and immunological phenotypes. Most TCR sequences were seen in very few donors, while some public TCRs were found in many individuals. Because HLA typing was unavailable for some donors at each locus, only the typed subset was used in association tests. Because counts were too low, about 15 rarely observed V segments, including chromosome 9 orphons, were left out of the earlier analysis of a few hundred of the donors. In a later analysis, TCR association rates were found to vary across HLA loci, with the most associated TCRs seen for DRB1 alleles and the fewest for HLA-C alleles. In the study, around 150 TCR beta chains were listed as associated with cytomegalovirus. In a later analysis, most CMV-associated TCR beta chains were found to appear HLA-restricted, with HLA associations seemingly driven largely by CMV exposure. A few of the identified cytomegalovirus-associated TCR beta chains were confirmed in vitro to be specific for cytomegalovirus antigens. The classifier was reported to diagnose cytomegalovirus status with high specificity and sensitivity in both the original and validation cohorts. Several of the top co-occurrence clusters appeared to be linked to parvovirus B19, influenza, CMV and Epstein-Barr virus, according to a later analysis. Broadly in line with IMGT annotations, most TCR beta V segments showed up in productive rearrangements about 87% or about 30% of the time in an earlier analysis of several hundred of the donors. Compared with equally common non-associated chains, HLA-associated TCR beta chains in a later analysis were more clonally expanded and had lower generation probabilities.

Comment on this clone: Its binding antigen is unknown. There are no base qualities to consult, and no much larger clone falls within one base.

This TCR derives from a male donor in good health and CMV-seropositive. Sequencing was performed on PBMCs. The chain couples TRBV28 to TRBJ1-5, and possibly TRBD1, on 5 matching bases. The DNA reads TGTGCCAGCCAAGAACAGGCGGTTCCTCAGCCCCAGCATTTT. The translation is CASQEQAVPQPQHF.